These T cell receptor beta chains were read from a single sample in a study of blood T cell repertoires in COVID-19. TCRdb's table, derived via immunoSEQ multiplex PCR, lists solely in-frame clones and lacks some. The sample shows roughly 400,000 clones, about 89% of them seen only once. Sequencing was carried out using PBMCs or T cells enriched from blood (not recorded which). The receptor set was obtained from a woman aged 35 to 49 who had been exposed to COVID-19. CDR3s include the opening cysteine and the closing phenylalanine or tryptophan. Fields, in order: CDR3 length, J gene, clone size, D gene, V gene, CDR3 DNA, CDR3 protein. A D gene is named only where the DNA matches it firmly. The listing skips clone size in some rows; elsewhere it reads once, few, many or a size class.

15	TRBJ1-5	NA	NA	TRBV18	TGTGCCAGCTCACCAGGACCGGGACAAAATCAGCCCCAGCATTTT	CASSPGPGQNQPQHF
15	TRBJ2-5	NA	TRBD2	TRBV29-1	TGCAGCGTTGAATGGTTCGGGAGGGCCAAAGAGACCCAGTACTTC	CSVEWFGRAKETQYF
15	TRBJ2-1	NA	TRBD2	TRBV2	TGTGCCAGCAGCCCCCGAGCGGGGGGATACAATGAGCAGTTCTTC	CASSPRAGGYNEQFF
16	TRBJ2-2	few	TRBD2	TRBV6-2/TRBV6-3	TGTGCCAGCAGTTCTTTTAGCGGGAGTAACGTCGGGGAGCTGTTTTTT	CASSSFSGSNVGELFF
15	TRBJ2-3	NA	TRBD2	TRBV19	TGTGCCAGTAGCCGACTAGCGGGGGGCCCAGATACGCAGTATTTT	CASSRLAGGPDTQYF
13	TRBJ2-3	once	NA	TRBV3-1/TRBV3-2	TGTGCCAGCAGCCGGCGGAACACAGATACGCAGTATTTT	CASSRRNTDTQYF
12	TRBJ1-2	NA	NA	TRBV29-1	TGCAGCGTTGAGGGGTTCCCGGGGGGCTACACCTTC	CSVEGFPGGYTF
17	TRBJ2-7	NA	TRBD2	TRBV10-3	TGTGCCATCAGTGAGTCGCCTAACCTAGCGGGGAACTACGAGCAGTACTTC	CAISESPNLAGNYEQYF
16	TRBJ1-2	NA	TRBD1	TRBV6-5	TGTGCCAGCAGTTTCAATACAGGGGCCGGGAACTATGGCTACACCTTC	CASSFNTGAGNYGYTF
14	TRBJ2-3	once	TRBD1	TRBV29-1	TGCAGCGTTGAGGGGACAGGGGGATCGGATACGCAGTATTTT	CSVEGTGGSDTQYF
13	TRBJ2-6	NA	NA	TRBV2	TGTGCCAGCAGTCAATCTGGGGCCAACGTCCTGACTTTC	CASSQSGANVLTF
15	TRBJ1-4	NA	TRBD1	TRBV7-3	TGTGCCAGCAGAAAGGGGACAGATCGCAATGAAAAACTGTTTTTT	CASRKGTDRNEKLFF
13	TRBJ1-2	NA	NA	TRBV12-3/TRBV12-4	TGTGCCAGCAAAATGACAGAGAACTATGGCTACACCTTC	CASKMTENYGYTF
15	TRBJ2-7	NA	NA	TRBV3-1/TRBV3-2	TGTGCCAGCAGCCAAGGTCCTCAGCGGGTCTACGAGCAGTACTTC	CASSQGPQRVYEQYF
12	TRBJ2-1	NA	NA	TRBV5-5	TGTGCCAGCAGCCCATCCGGTTTTGAGCAGTTCTTC	CASSPSGFEQFF
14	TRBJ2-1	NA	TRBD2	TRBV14	TGTGCCAGCAGCCAGGGACTAGCTCACCATGAGCAGTTCTTC	CASSQGLAHHEQFF
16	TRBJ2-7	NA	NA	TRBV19	TGTGCCAGCTCCTCCCCCGGCGGACAGCTGACCTACGAGCAGTACTTC	CASSSPGGQLTYEQYF
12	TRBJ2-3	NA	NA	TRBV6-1	TGTGCCAGCAGTGACAGGGTGCATACGCAGTATTTT	CASSDRVHTQYF
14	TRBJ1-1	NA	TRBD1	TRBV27	TGTGCCAGCAGTTTCCGACAGGGGAGCACTGAAGCTTTCTTT	CASSFRQGSTEAFF
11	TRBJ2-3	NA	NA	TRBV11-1	TGTGCCAGCGCGGCGGGAGATACGCAGTATTTT	CASAAGDTQYF
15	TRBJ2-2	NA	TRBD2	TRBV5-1	TGCGCCAGCAGCTTGGGGGACTATAACACCGGGGAGCTGTTTTTT	CASSLGDYNTGELFF
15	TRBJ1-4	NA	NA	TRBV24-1	TGTGCCACCAGTGATTTGGAACAGGGTGAAGAAAAACTGTTTTTT	CATSDLEQGEEKLFF
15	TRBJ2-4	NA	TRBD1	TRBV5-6	TGTGCCAGCAGCTTGGTAGGGCAGGGGGAAAACATTCAGTACTTC	CASSLVGQGENIQYF
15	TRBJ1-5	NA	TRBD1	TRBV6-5	TGTGCCAGCACCCCCCGACAGGGTTTAGTCGAGCCCCAGCATTTT	CASTPRQGLVEPQHF
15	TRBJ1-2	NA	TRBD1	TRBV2	TGTGCCAGCAGTCGGCCCACAGGGGGCTCCTATGGCTACACCTTC	CASSRPTGGSYGYTF
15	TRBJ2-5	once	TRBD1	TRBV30	TGTGCCTGGAGTGTAGGGTTAGGGGGCCGGGAGACCCAGTACTTC	CAWSVGLGGRETQYF
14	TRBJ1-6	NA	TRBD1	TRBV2	TGTGCCAGTTCCGGGACAGCGAATAATTCACCCCTCCACTTT	CASSGTANNSPLHF
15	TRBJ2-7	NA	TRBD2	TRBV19	TGTGCCAGTACTCCCCGGGGGGAGAGGGGCTACGAGCAGTACTTC	CASTPRGERGYEQYF
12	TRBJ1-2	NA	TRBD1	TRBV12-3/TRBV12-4	TGTGCCAGCAGTCCGGGACAGCATGGCTACACCTTC	CASSPGQHGYTF
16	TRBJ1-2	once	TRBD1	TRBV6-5	TGTGCCAGCAGTTACCTGACAGGGAATTTGAACTATGGCTACACCTTC	CASSYLTGNLNYGYTF
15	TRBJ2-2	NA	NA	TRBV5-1	TGCGCCAGCAGCTTGCCCGGAGCGAACACCGGGGAGCTGTTTTTT	CASSLPGANTGELFF